This T cell receptor beta chain was recorded in a study of molecular identifiers for immune sequencing clone quantification. Across the whole study: Replicate RNA came from around 18,000 or 91,000 naive CD8 cells and was split five ways, and four parts were sequenced.

The germline gives CDR1 SGHVS, CDR2 FNYEAQ. The CDR3 runs 17 residues. Trimming took off 1 base at V and 1 base at J, with 13 bases between the two ends. At least ten counts were recorded for this clonotype. The antigen remains undetermined. Study conclusions and caveats: The study reportedly detected spiked Jurkat TCR RNA from one cell among around 1 million naive cells.

Using its own MiXCR run on the PCR reads, TCRdb lists one record per CDR3 protein. The sample contains around 65,000 distinct CDR3 sequences, less than 20% of which appear only once. Naive CD8 T cells were FACS-sorted by CD8+CD4-CCR7+CD45RA+ markers. The chain employs TRBV7-6 and TRBJ2-2; D is unresolved. The sequencing input was naive CD8+ T cells from blood, with Jurkat cell RNA spiked in. Subset described: FACS-sorted CD8+CD4-CCR7+CD45RA+ naive T cells. This sequence was found in a human donor in good health. Some libraries in this study had Jurkat cell RNA spiked in. The CDR3 region is CASSLGTAPWNTGELFF. CDR3 coding DNA: TGTGCCAGCAGCTTAGGTACGGCCCCCTGGAACACCGGGGAGCTGTTTTTT. The variable domain in full, completed from reference TRBV7-6 and TRBJ2-2, reads GAGVSQSPRYKVTKRGQDVALRCDPISGHVSLYWYRQALGQGPEFLTYFNYEAQQDKSGLPNDRFSAERPEGSISTLTIQRTEQRDSAMYRCASSLGTAPWNTGELFFGEGSRLTVL.